One and the same sample provided the 32 T cell receptor beta chains below, sequenced in a study of blood T cells in healthy people across ages. The authors ran a second PCR of 7 to 11 cycles using a sample-barcoded 5' primer and a J-beta primer mix. TCRdb ran MiXCR on the 5' RACE reads and lists one entry per CDR3 protein. The sample has 650,000 to 1,000,000 distinct CDR3 sequences; under 40% are singletons. Sequencing was carried out using blood. All receptors come from a young man in good health.

V and J are TRBV4-3 and TRBJ1-6, with D perhaps TRBD1 (6 bases). The CDR3 sequence is 16 residues long. Germline V gene data show CDR1 as LGHNA and CDR2 as YSLEER. Trimming removed 1 base from V and 7 bases from J, with 14 bases in between. CDR3 nucleotide sequence: TGCGCCAGCAGCCAAGTAGGGGGTGTTAAAAATTCACCCCTCCACTTT. Translated: CASSQVGGVKNSPLHF.

The rearrangement uses TRBV7-6 and TRBJ1-6; the D gene is possibly TRBD1 (5 bases). The CDR3 runs to 14 residues. Germline V gene lookup returns CDR1 SGHVS and CDR2 FNYEAQ. Trimming cost V 5 bases and J 10 bases, with 15 bases left between them. The CDR3 DNA reads TGTGCCAGCAGCATGGACACGGGTGTGTCACCCCTCCACTTT. As protein: CASSMDTGVSPLHF. The entire variable domain, with the rest obtained from reference TRBV7-6 and TRBJ1-6, is as follows: GAGVSQSPRYKVTKRGQDVALRCDPISGHVSLYWYRQALGQGPEFLTYFNYEAQQDKSGLPNDRFSAERPEGSISTLTIQRTEQRDSAMYRCASSMDTGVSPLHFGNGTRLTVT.

About this clonotype: One end of the junction fails to match germline, which may point to a read error. The chain joins TRBV5-1 to TRBJ2-7; D might be TRBD1 (5 bases). The DNA end is a closer match to TRBJ2-5, so the J assignment may be wrong. The CDR3 contains 16 residues. CDR1 and CDR2 (germline): SGHRS, YFSETQ. The CDR3 coding sequence is TGCGCCAACAGCTTGGCCCCTGCAGGGTCGGAAGAGACCCAGTACTTC. Protein: CANSLAPAGSEETQYF.

Only one count was recorded for this clonotype. The chain carries TRBV29-1 and TRBJ1-1; 9 bases are shared with TRBD1. The CDR3 totals 12 residues. CDR1 and CDR2 from the germline V gene are SQVTM and ANQGSEA. J lost 6 bases, V lost 4 bases, and 3 bases had no gene match. The CDR3 loop reads CSVAGQGAEAFF. The CDR3 bases are TGCAGCGTTGCGGGACAGGGCGCTGAAGCTTTCTTT.

The J gene is TRBJ1-1, the V gene TRBV7-9; D remains ambiguous. The germline CDR1 and CDR2 sequences are SEHNR and FQNEAQ (reference sequence). The CDR3 is 13 residues long. V was shortened by 5 bases and J by 5 bases, with 12 bases between the two germline ends. The CDR3 protein is CASSVGTVTEAFF. CDR3 sequence (DNA): TGTGCCAGCAGCGTTGGCACAGTTACTGAAGCTTTCTTT.

The rearrangement links TRBV11-2 to TRBJ2-5; D unclear. CDR1 and CDR2 from the germline V gene are SGHAT and FQNNGV. The V gene lost 0 bases and the J gene lost 3 bases, with 5 bases spanning the gap. This CDR3 is built from 13 residues. CDR3 region: CASSLEPEETQYF. DNA of the CDR3: TGTGCCAGCAGCTTAGAGCCGGAAGAGACCCAGTACTTC.

This clonotype was recorded a few times. The rearrangement links TRBV7-2 to TRBJ2-3, with D tentatively TRBD1 (6 bases). Germline V gene data show CDR1 as SGHTA and CDR2 as FQGNSA. V was trimmed by 0 bases and J by 4 bases, leaving 11 bases between them. This CDR3 is built from 15 residues. Written as DNA, the CDR3 is TGTGCCAGCAGCTTAGCTTGGGGGCGCCCAGATACGCAGTATTTT. Translation gives CASSLAWGRPDTQYF. The full variable domain, rest sourced from reference TRBV7-2 and TRBJ2-3, is GAGVSQSPSNKVTEKGKDVELRCDPISGHTALYWYRQSLGQGLEFLIYFQGNSAPDKSGLPSDRFSAERTGGSVSTLTIQRTQQEDSAVYLCASSLAWGRPDTQYFGPGTRLTVL.

This clonotype was seen many times. This rearrangement joins TRBV5-1 to TRBJ2-1; D may be TRBD1 or TRBD2 (7 bases each). V was trimmed by 4 bases and J by 7 bases, leaving 21 bases between them. Germline assignment: CDR1 SGHRS and CDR2 YFSETQ. The CDR3 loop spans 16 amino acids. CDR3 DNA: TGCGCCAGCAGCCTGGGAGGGGACAGAGCAAAAAATGAGCAGTTCTTC. Translation gives CASSLGGDRAKNEQFF. Filled out from reference TRBV5-1 and TRBJ2-1, the complete variable domain reads KAGVTQTPRYLIKTRGQQVTLSCSPISGHRSVSWYQQTPGQGLQFLFEYFSETQRNKGNFPGRFSGRQFSNSRSEMNVSTLELGDSALYLCASSLGGDRAKNEQFFGPGTRLTVL.

This chain links TRBV20-1 with TRBJ1-5, with D perhaps matching TRBD1 (5 bases). The germline V gene encodes CDR1 DFQATT and CDR2 SNEGSKA (reference sequence). V shed 3 bases and J shed 1 base, with 19 bases lying between them. The CDR3 covers 17 residues. The CDR3 region has the DNA TGCAGTGCTAGCGGGGGAGGGGTTAGATACAGCAATCAGCCCCAGCATTTT. This codes for CSASGGGVRYSNQPQHF.

This clonotype has a count of ten or more. This sequence joins TRBV2 and TRBJ1-2; no firm D call. Germline CDR1 and CDR2: SNHLY and FYNNEI. V dropped 3 bases and J dropped 2 bases, with 7 bases sitting between them. CDR3 length equals 13 residues. CDR3 sequence: CASSEGSNYGYTF. As DNA, the CDR3 is TGTGCCAGCAGTGAGGGCAGCAACTATGGCTACACCTTC.

In the case of this clonotype: One end of the junction does not line up with germline, which may come from a read error. The gene calls are TRBV10-3 and TRBJ2-5, with D possibly matching TRBD1 (6 bases). The CDR3 extends over 15 amino acids. CDR1 and CDR2 from the germline V gene are ENHRY and SYGVKD. The CDR3 sequence is CTISEKDRYQETQYF. As DNA, the CDR3 is TGTACCATCAGTGAAAAAGACAGGTACCAAGAGACCCAGTACTTC.

The chain is built from TRBV6-2 or TRBV6-3 and TRBJ2-1; no reliable D call. The CDR3 is 14 residues long. The germline V gene encodes CDR1 MNHEY and CDR2 SVGEGT. Trimming took off 0 bases at V and 10 bases at J, with 13 bases between the two ends. As DNA, the CDR3 is TGTGCCAGCAGTTACTCGACCGTCTCCTACGAGCAGTTCTTC. Its protein product is CASSYSTVSYEQFF.

Only a few counts were recorded for this clonotype. V and J are TRBV4-3 and TRBJ2-2; D not certain. The CDR3 has 16 amino acids. V dropped 0 bases and J dropped 5 bases, with 13 bases sitting between them. Germline V gene data show CDR1 as LGHNA and CDR2 as YSLEER. CDR3 loop: CASSQDRAGSTGELFF. The CDR3 bases are TGCGCCAGCAGCCAAGATAGGGCAGGTTCGACCGGGGAGCTGTTTTTT.

This clonotype was observed a handful of times. The CDR3 spells CASSLRGVNQPQHF. The DNA for the CDR3 is TGTGCCAGCAGTTTACGAGGGGTCAATCAGCCCCAGCATTTT. The chain joins TRBV27 to TRBJ1-5; D is perhaps TRBD1 (5 bases). CDR1 and CDR2 (germline): MNHEY, SMNVEV (reference sequence). The germline V and J ends were trimmed by 2 bases and 3 bases, with 8 bases remaining between them. The CDR3 is made up of 14 amino acids.

CDR3 sequence reads: CASSQTAGRPNTEAFF. The CDR3, as DNA: TGTGCCAGCAGTCAAACTGCCGGGCGGCCGAACACTGAAGCTTTCTTT. V is TRBV7-9 and J is TRBJ1-1; the D is unclear. The V gene's germline CDR1 is SEHNR and CDR2 FQNEAQ (reference sequence). This CDR3 spans 16 amino acids. Trimming removed 6 bases from V and 1 base from J, with 18 bases in between.

This clonotype has at least ten counts. The chain links TRBV20-1 to TRBJ2-5; D is ambiguous. Germline V gene lookup returns CDR1 DFQATT and CDR2 SNEGSKA (reference sequence). V shed 1 base and J shed 7 bases, with 16 bases lying between them. The CDR3 sequence is 14 residues long. The chain's CDR3 is CSARGRATIATQYF. CDR3 in DNA: TGCAGTGCTAGAGGTCGAGCTACAATTGCGACCCAGTACTTC.

This clonotype was seen ten or more times. V and J are TRBV12-3 or TRBV12-4 and TRBJ1-5; the D is unclear. This CDR3 is built from 14 residues. Trimming left V 3 bases short and J 0 bases short, with 6 bases between. The CDR3 nucleotides read TGTGCCAGCAGTTTCGACGTTAGCAATCAGCCCCAGCATTTT. As protein: CASSFDVSNQPQHF.

This clonotype was picked up many times. V and J are TRBV12-3 or TRBV12-4 and TRBJ2-7; the D gene is possibly TRBD1 (5 bases). V lost 6 bases and J lost 1, with 16 bases in between. The CDR3 runs to 15 residues. The DNA for the CDR3 is TGTGCCAGCAGCAAACAGGTTACCCTATCCTACGAGCAGTACTTC. This encodes CASSKQVTLSYEQYF.

The rearrangement links TRBV11-2 to TRBJ2-7, with D unresolved. Germline loops: CDR1 SGHAT, CDR2 FQNNGV. The CDR3 totals 13 residues. The V end was cut by 5 bases, the J end by 7 bases, with 15 bases between. Here the CDR3 reads CASSVGSANEQYF. CDR3 sequence (DNA): TGTGCCAGCAGCGTAGGATCCGCCAATGAGCAGTACTTC.

The chain joins TRBV20-1 to TRBJ1-6, with D possibly TRBD1 on 6 matching bases. The CDR3 length is 15 residues. Germline-derived CDR1 and CDR2 are DFQATT and SNEGSKA (reference sequence). Trimming took off 7 bases at V and 0 bases at J, with 13 bases between the two ends. CDR3 DNA sequence: TGCAGTGTTTTGGGACACAGCTCCTATAATTCACCCCTCCACTTT. Its protein product is CSVLGHSSYNSPLHF.

This clonotype was seen many times. The J gene is TRBJ1-6, the V gene TRBV20-1; TRBD1 matches 7 bases. The CDR3 is 16 residues long. Germline assignment: CDR1 DFQATT and CDR2 SNEGSKA (reference sequence). V shed 0 bases, J shed 5 bases, and the junction held 7 bases outside the gene matches. As DNA, the CDR3 is TGCAGTGCTAGAGATCTCGGGGGACAGAATAATTCACCCCTCCACTTT. Its protein product is CSARDLGGQNNSPLHF.

The chain is built from TRBV6-4 and TRBJ2-1, with D unclear. With 5 bases removed from V and 10 bases from J, the gap between germline ends came to 15 bases. This CDR3 is 13 amino acids long. Germline CDR1 is MRHNA and CDR2 is SNTAGT. The CDR3 nucleotides read TGTGCCAGCAGTACGTCAAGTTTCGGGGAGCAGTTCTTC. This encodes CASSTSSFGEQFF.

The gene calls are TRBV12-1 and TRBJ1-4. TRBV12-1 is a known pseudogene. This CDR3 comprises 14 residues. CDR3 bases: TGTGCCAGCAGCTTTGCACAGCTGAGGGAAAAACTGTTTTTT. It yields the protein CASSFAQLREKLFF.

The V and J genes are TRBV3-1 and TRBJ2-1; D call uncertain. CDR1 is LGHDT and CDR2 is YNNKEL in the germline V gene (reference sequence). The CDR3 spans 14 residues. Trimming took 1 base from V and 7 from J, leaving 11 bases between them. The CDR3 DNA reads as TGTGCCAGCAGCCAAGGAGGTAGCCATAATGAGCAGTTCTTC. Translating it yields CASSQGGSHNEQFF.

The V gene is TRBV29-1, the J gene TRBJ1-1, with D possibly matching TRBD1 (6 bases). This CDR3 is 11 amino acids long. Germline V gene sequence: CDR1 SQVTM, CDR2 ANQGSEA. V was shortened by 7 bases and J by 9 bases, with 15 bases between the two germline ends. This CDR3 is CSGALRDKAFF. CDR3 nucleotide sequence: TGCAGCGGGGCTCTGCGGGACAAAGCTTTCTTT.

V is TRBV7-8 and J is TRBJ2-5; D is unclear. Germline V CDR1 and CDR2: SGHVS, FQNEAQ. V dropped 5 bases and J dropped 2 bases, with 9 bases sitting between them. This CDR3 has 13 amino acids. DNA of the CDR3: TGTGCCAGCAGCCAAGGCAGTCAAGAGACCCAGTACTTC. Protein: CASSQGSQETQYF.

This rearrangement joins TRBV6-5 to TRBJ1-2, with D perhaps TRBD1 (6 bases). Per the germline V gene, CDR1 is MNHEY and CDR2 is SVGAGI. The ends were cut back, 6 bases at V and 4 bases at J, with 15 bases in the middle. CDR3 length: 14 amino acids. For the CDR3, the DNA is TGTGCCAGCAGCAACTCACAGGGTGTCTATGGCTACACCTTC. Residues: CASSNSQGVYGYTF.

The chain couples TRBV9 to TRBJ1-4, with D perhaps TRBD1 (6 bases). The ends were cut back, 4 bases at V and 5 bases at J, with 15 bases in the middle. Germline CDR1 and CDR2: SGDLS and YYNGEE. This CDR3 region has 15 residues. The CDR3 nucleotides are TGTGCCAGCAGCCCCGGACAGAGCCTAAATGAAAAACTGTTTTTT. It encodes CASSPGQSLNEKLFF.

This clonotype was observed a handful of times. The chain employs TRBV27 and TRBJ2-1; no clear D gene. CDR1 MNHEY and CDR2 SMNVEV come from the germline V gene (reference sequence). The length of the CDR3 is 12 residues. V was clipped by 6 bases and J by 6 bases, with 9 bases between them. CDR3 loop: CASRASINEQFF. CDR3 coding DNA: TGTGCCAGCAGAGCGTCCATCAATGAGCAGTTCTTC.

The V call is TRBV20-1, the J call TRBJ2-3, with a tentative D call TRBD2 (5 bases). This CDR3 has 14 amino acids. Trimming left V 6 bases short and J 2 bases short, with 15 bases between. The V gene's germline CDR1 is DFQATT and CDR2 SNEGSKA (reference sequence). This chain's CDR3 is CSAPPRGHTDTQYF. For the CDR3, the DNA is TGCAGTGCCCCACCGCGAGGGCACACAGATACGCAGTATTTT.

Comments on this clonotype: The junction differs from germline at one of its ends, possibly a read error. V and J are TRBV29-1 and TRBJ1-2; D is ambiguous. There are 12 residues in the CDR3. CDR1 is SQVTM and CDR2 is ANQGSEA in the germline V gene. Written as DNA, the CDR3 is TGCAGCGTTGATTGGACCCCCTATGGCCACACCTTC. Translating gives CSVDWTPYGHTF. Full variable domain (rest looked up from reference TRBV29-1 and TRBJ1-2): SAVISQKPSRDICQRGTSLTIQCQVDSQVTMMFWYRQQPGQSLTLIATANQGSEATYESGFVIDKFPISRPNLTFSTLTVSNMSPEDSSIYLCSVDWTPYGHTFGSGTRLTVV.

The chain has TRBV20-1 and TRBJ1-5; D gene uncertain. The germline V and J ends were trimmed by 6 bases and 1 base, with 10 bases remaining between them. This CDR3 region has 13 residues. In germline, CDR1 is DFQATT, CDR2 SNEGSKA (reference sequence). CDR3 bases: TGCAGTGCGTACCCGGACAGCAATCAGCCCCAGCATTTT. It translates to CSAYPDSNQPQHF.